This record looks at one TCR beta chain sequence and its context. The sample originates from a study of T cell responses to AZD1222 COVID-19 vaccine. Sequencing used immunoSEQ multiplex PCR; TCRdb keeps in-frame clones, though not all of them. The table lists 170,000 or so clones, approximately 90% of them singletons, with less than 3% in the top ten. J gave up 6 bases and V 4 bases, and 6 bases lay outside the gene matches. Germline V lookup: CDR1 LGHNA, CDR2 YNFKEQ. The CDR3 totals 16 residues. This chain links TRBV4-2 with TRBJ2-3, with 14 bases aligning to TRBD2. The sequence was collected from an adult in good health. Specimen: peripheral blood, collected on day 0 of AZD1222 vaccination. The CDR3 here is CASSPPGLAGADTQYF. The CDR3 bases are TGTGCCAGCAGCCCCCCGGGACTAGCGGGAGCTGATACGCAGTATTTT.